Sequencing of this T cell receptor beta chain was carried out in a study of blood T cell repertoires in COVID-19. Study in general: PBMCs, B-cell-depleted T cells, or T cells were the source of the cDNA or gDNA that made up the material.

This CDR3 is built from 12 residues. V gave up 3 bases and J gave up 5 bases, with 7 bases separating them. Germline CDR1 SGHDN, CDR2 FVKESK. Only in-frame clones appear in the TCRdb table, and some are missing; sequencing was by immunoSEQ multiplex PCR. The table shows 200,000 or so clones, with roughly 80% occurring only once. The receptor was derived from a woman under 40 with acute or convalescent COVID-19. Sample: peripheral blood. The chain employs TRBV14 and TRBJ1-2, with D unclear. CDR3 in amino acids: CASSHSQYGYTF. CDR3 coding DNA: TGTGCCAGCAGCCATAGCCAATATGGCTACACCTTC. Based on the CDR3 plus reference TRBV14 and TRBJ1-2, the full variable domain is EAGVTQFPSHSVIEKGQTVTLRCDPISGHDNLYWYRRVMGKEIKFLLHFVKESKQDESGMPNNRFLAERTGGTYSTLKVQPAELEDSGVYFCASSHSQYGYTFGSGTRLTVV.